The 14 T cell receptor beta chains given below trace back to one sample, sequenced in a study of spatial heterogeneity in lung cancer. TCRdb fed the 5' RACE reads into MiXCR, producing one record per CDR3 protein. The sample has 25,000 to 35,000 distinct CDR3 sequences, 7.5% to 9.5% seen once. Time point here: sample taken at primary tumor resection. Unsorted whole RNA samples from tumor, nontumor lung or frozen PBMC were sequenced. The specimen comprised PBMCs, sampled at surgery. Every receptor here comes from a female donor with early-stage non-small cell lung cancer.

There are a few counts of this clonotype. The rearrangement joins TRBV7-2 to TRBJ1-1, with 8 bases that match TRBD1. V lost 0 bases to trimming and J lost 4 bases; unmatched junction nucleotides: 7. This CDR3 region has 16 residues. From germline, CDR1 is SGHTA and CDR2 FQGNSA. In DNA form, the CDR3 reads TGTGCCAGCAGCTTAGCGCTGGCAGGGGGCTTCACTGAAGCTTTCTTT. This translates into CASSLALAGGFTEAFF.

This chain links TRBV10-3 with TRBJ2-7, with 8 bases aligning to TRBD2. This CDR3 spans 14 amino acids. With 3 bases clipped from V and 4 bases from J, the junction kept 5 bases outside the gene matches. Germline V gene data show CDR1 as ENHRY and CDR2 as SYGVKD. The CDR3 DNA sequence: TGTGCCATCAGTGACCTAGCGGGCCGATACGAGCAGTACTTC. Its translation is CAISDLAGRYEQYF.

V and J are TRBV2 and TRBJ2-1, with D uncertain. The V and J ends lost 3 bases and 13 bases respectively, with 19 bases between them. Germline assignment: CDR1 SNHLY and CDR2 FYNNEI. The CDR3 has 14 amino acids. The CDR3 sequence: CASSDSNRGGGQFF. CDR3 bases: TGTGCCAGCAGTGATAGTAACCGAGGCGGTGGTCAGTTCTTC.

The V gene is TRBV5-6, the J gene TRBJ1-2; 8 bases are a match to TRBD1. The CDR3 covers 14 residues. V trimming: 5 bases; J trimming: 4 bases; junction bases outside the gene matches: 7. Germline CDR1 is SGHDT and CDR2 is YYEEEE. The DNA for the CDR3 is TGTGCCAGCAGTCTGCAGGGGGCTGTCTATGGCTACACCTTC. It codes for CASSLQGAVYGYTF.

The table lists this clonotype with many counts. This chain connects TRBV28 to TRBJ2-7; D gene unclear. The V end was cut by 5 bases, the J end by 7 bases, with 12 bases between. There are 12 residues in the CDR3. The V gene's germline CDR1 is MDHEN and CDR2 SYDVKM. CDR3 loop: CASSGTREEQYF. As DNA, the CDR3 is TGTGCCAGCAGTGGCACGCGAGAGGAGCAGTACTTC.

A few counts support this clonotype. The CDR3 loop is CSPSGGASTDTQYF. The CDR3 coding sequence is TGCAGCCCTTCTGGGGGGGCGAGCACAGATACGCAGTATTTT. This chain joins TRBV20-1 and TRBJ2-3, with D perhaps TRBD2 (7 bases). The CDR3 sequence is 14 residues long. The germline CDR1 and CDR2 sequences are DFQATT and SNEGSKA (reference sequence).

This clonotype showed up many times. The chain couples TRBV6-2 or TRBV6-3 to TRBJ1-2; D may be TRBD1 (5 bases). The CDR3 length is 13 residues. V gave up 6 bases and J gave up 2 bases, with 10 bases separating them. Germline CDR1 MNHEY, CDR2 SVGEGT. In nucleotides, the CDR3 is TGTGCCAGCAGGGACACGGCGAACTATGGCTACACCTTC. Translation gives CASRDTANYGYTF.

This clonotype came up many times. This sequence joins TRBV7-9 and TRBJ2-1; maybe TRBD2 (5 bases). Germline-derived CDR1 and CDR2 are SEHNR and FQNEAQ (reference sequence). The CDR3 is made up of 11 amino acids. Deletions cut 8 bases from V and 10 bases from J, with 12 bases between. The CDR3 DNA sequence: TGTGCCAGCCAAGGGAGTGAGGAGCAGTTCTTC. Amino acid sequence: CASQGSEEQFF. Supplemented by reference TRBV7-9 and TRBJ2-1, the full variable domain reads DTGVSQNPRHKITKRGQNVTFRCDPISEHNRLYWYRQTLGQGPEFLTYFQNEAQLEKSRLLSDRFSAERPKGSFSTLEIQRTEQGDSAMYLCASQGSEEQFFGPGTRLTVL.

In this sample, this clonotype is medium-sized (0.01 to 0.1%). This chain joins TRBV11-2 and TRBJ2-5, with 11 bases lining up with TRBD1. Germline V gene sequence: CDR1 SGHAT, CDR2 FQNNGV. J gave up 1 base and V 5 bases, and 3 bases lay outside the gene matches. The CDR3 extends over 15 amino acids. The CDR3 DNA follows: TGTGCCAGCAGCGTCGGGACAGGGGGCCAAGAGACCCAGTACTTC. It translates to CASSVGTGGQETQYF.

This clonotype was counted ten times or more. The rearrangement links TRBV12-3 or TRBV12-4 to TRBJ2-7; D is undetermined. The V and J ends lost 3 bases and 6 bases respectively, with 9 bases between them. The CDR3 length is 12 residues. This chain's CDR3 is CASSFYWGEQYV. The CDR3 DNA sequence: TGTGCCAGCAGTTTTTACTGGGGCGAGCAGTACGTC.

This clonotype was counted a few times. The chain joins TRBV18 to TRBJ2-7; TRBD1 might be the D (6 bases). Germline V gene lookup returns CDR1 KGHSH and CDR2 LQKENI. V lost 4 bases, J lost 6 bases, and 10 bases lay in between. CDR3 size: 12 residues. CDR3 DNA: TGTGCCAGCTCACGACAGACAGGCGAGCAGTACGTC. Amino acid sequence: CASSRQTGEQYV.

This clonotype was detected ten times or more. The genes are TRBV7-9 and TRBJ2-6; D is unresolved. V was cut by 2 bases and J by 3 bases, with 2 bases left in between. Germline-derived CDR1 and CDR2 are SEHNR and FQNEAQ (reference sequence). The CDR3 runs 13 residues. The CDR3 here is CASSLFGANVLTF. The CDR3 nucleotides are TGTGCCAGCAGCTTATTTGGGGCCAACGTCCTGACTTTC.

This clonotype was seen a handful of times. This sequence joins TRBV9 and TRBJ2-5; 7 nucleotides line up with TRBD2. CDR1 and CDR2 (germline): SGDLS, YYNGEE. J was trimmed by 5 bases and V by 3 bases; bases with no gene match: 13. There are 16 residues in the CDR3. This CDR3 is CASSAGGTQRGETQYF. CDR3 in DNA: TGTGCCAGCAGCGCGGGAGGAACGCAAAGAGGGGAGACCCAGTACTTC.

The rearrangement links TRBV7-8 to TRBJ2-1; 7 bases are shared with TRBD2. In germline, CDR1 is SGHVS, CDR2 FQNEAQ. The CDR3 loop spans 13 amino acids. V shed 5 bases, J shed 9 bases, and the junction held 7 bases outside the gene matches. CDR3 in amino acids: CASSPTSRSEQFF. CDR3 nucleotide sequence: TGTGCCAGCAGCCCGACTAGCCGAAGTGAGCAGTTCTTC.